A single sample gave rise to the 22 T cell receptor beta chains below, sequenced in a study of blood T cells in healthy people across ages. Through a sample-barcoded 5' primer and a J-beta primer mix, a second PCR was run for about 7 to 12 cycles. TCRdb re-called the 5' RACE reads with MiXCR, one entry per CDR3 protein. The sample holds around 1,700,000 distinct CDR3 sequences, 28% seen once. Sequenced: blood. The receptor source for this set is a woman aged 25 to 39 in good health.

The chain recombines TRBV24-1 with TRBJ2-3; D may be TRBD2 (5 bases). Germline lookup yields CDR1 KGHDR and CDR2 SFDVKD. This CDR3 contains 16 residues. Trimming pared 5 bases from V and 3 bases from J, leaving 17 bases between. The CDR3 DNA follows: TGTGCCACCAGTGGACCCGCGAGGGCCGGGACAGATACGCAGTATTTT. Protein sequence: CATSGPARAGTDTQYF.

About this clonotype: A much more abundant neighbour one base away suggests this may be a read error. CDR3 region: CSVGDRNLDNYGYTF. In nucleotides, the CDR3 is TGCAGCGTGGGCGACAGGAATCTCGATAACTATGGCTACACCTTC. The genes are TRBV29-1 and TRBJ1-2; D might be TRBD1 (6 bases). The CDR3 covers 15 residues. The V gene lost 6 bases and the J gene lost 1 base, with 18 bases spanning the gap. Germline values: CDR1 SQVTM, CDR2 ANQGSEA.

On this clonotype itself: A clone one base away is much larger, so this may be a read error. The chain combines TRBV12-3 or TRBV12-4 with TRBJ2-7; D gene ambiguous. Trimming removed 6 bases at V and 7 bases at J, with 10 bases between. The CDR3 consists of 11 residues. The CDR3 spells CASRRSNEQYF. As DNA, the CDR3 is TGTGCCAGCAGGAGGAGCAATGAGCAGTACTTC.

This clonotype has at least ten counts. The J gene is TRBJ2-4, the V gene TRBV6-2 or TRBV6-3; 10 nucleotides line up with TRBD2. CDR1 and CDR2 from the germline V gene are MNHEY and SVGEGT. The CDR3 has 19 residues. Trimming cost V 2 bases and J 3 bases; bases outside gene matches: 13. The CDR3 region is CASSYKLAGSYPDKNIQYF. CDR3 in DNA: TGTGCCAGCAGTTACAAACTAGCGGGATCCTATCCAGACAAAAACATTCAGTACTTC.

The chain links TRBV11-3 to TRBJ2-2; the D is unclear. V lost 9 bases and J 2 bases, leaving 13 bases between the germline ends. Per the germline V gene, CDR1 is SGHNT and CDR2 is YENEEA. The CDR3 is made up of 14 amino acids. DNA of the CDR3: TGTGCCAGTGGTTCTAGACATAACACCGGGGAGCTGTTTTTT. Residues: CASGSRHNTGELFF.

The J gene is TRBJ1-1, the V gene TRBV20-1; D possibly corresponds to TRBD1 (5 bases). With 4 bases removed from V and 2 bases from J, the gap between germline ends came to 11 bases. This CDR3 comprises 13 residues. Germline CDR1 and CDR2: DFQATT and SNEGSKA (reference sequence). CDR3 coding DNA: TGCAGTGCTATGGGGCCACCCAACACTGAAGCTTTCTTT. Translated: CSAMGPPNTEAFF.

CDR3 loop: CASSLPGSGRETQYF. The CDR3 bases are TGTGCCAGCAGCCTCCCCGGGAGTGGGAGGGAGACCCAGTACTTC. J is TRBJ2-5 and V is TRBV7-2; possibly TRBD2 for D (6 bases). The CDR3 spans 15 residues. CDR1 SGHTA and CDR2 FQGNSA come from the germline V gene. Trimming removed 5 bases from V and 5 bases from J, with 18 bases in between. Combining the CDR3 with reference TRBV7-2 and TRBJ2-5 gives the whole variable domain GAGVSQSPSNKVTEKGKDVELRCDPISGHTALYWYRQSLGQGLEFLIYFQGNSAPDKSGLPSDRFSAERTGGSVSTLTIQRTQQEDSAVYLCASSLPGSGRETQYFGPGTRLLVL.

The CDR3 DNA reads TGTGCCAGCAGTCATCAGCATTCGACCAACACTGAAGCTTTCTTT. Translated, it gives CASSHQHSTNTEAFF. The chain combines TRBV3-1 with TRBJ1-1; no reliable D call. The germline gives CDR1 LGHDT, CDR2 YNNKEL (reference sequence). This CDR3 spans 15 amino acids. Trimming took 6 bases from V and 2 from J, leaving 16 bases between them. The complete variable domain, with remaining parts taken from reference TRBV3-1 and TRBJ1-1, reads DTAVSQTPKYLVTQMGNDKSIKCEQNLGHDTMYWYKQDSKKFLKIMFSYNNKELIINETVPNRFSPKSPDKAHLNLHINSLELGDSAVYFCASSHQHSTNTEAFFGQGTRLTVV.

The chain recombines TRBV4-1 with TRBJ1-6; 9 bases align to TRBD1. V was clipped by 5 bases and J by 11 bases; unmatched bases: 10. Germline V gene lookup returns CDR1 MGHRA and CDR2 YSYEKL. The CDR3 runs 15 residues. CDR3 loop: CASSLPGQGRTPLHF. CDR3 nucleotides: TGCGCCAGCAGCTTACCTGGACAGGGGAGGACACCCCTCCACTTT.

Concerning this clonotype: No conserved phenylalanine or tryptophan is present at the end of the CDR3, so a read error is the likely explanation. V is TRBV11-1 and J is TRBJ1-1, with a weak D call TRBD1 (6 bases). CDR1 is SGHAT, CDR2 FQDESV, per germline (reference sequence). Deletions cut 3 bases from V and 3 bases from J, with 14 bases between. The CDR3 loop spans 15 amino acids. Here the CDR3 reads CASSFAGTRDTEAFC. CDR3 sequence (DNA): TGTGCCAGCAGCTTCGCCGGGACACGGGACACTGAAGCTTTCTGT.

This clonotype was found a few times. This chain uses TRBV5-1 with TRBJ2-5; possibly TRBD1 or TRBD2 for D (5 bases each). Germline lookup yields CDR1 SGHRS and CDR2 YFSETQ. Trimming cost V 0 bases and J 5 bases, with 11 bases left between them. The CDR3 length is 14 residues. The CDR3 reads CASSLDGGYETQYF. The CDR3 nucleotides are TGCGCCAGCAGCTTGGATGGGGGATACGAGACCCAGTACTTC.

The J gene is TRBJ2-7, the V gene TRBV7-9; D uncertain. With 1 base removed from V and 4 bases from J, the gap between germline ends came to 14 bases. CDR1 is SEHNR, CDR2 FQNEAQ, per germline (reference sequence). The CDR3 sequence is 15 residues long. Here the CDR3 DNA reads TGTGCCAGCAGCTTAGAAAACGGCAACCATTACGAGCAGTACTTC. It specifies CASSLENGNHYEQYF.

This clonotype was found many times. The chain combines TRBV6-4 with TRBJ2-3, with 10 nucleotides matching TRBD1. The trim removed 4 bases at V and 3 bases at J, leaving 4 bases unmatched. Germline V CDR1 and CDR2: MRHNA, SNTAGT. The CDR3 is made up of 15 amino acids. In nucleotides, the CDR3 is TGTGCCAGCAGTGCGGGGACAGGGGAAACAGATACGCAGTATTTT. It specifies CASSAGTGETDTQYF.

The chain has TRBV29-1 and TRBJ1-1, with TRBD1 identical over 9 bases. Germline loops: CDR1 SQVTM, CDR2 ANQGSEA. Trimming removed 6 bases from V and 2 bases from J; junction bases left unmatched: 7. CDR3 size: 14 residues. CDR3 nucleotides: TGCAGCGTCTGGACAGGGGTTGGAAACACTGAAGCTTTCTTT. This translates into CSVWTGVGNTEAFF.

The chain couples TRBV20-1 to TRBJ1-2, with no clear D. From germline, CDR1 is DFQATT and CDR2 SNEGSKA (reference sequence). The CDR3 is 13 amino acids. V was trimmed by 2 bases and J by 8 bases, leaving 15 bases between them. CDR3 loop: CSARPMTWSGYTF. The CDR3 DNA sequence: TGCAGTGCTAGACCTATGACATGGAGCGGCTACACCTTC.

This clonotype was counted many times. The rearrangement links TRBV5-1 to TRBJ2-7; D gene ambiguous. There are 14 residues in the CDR3. With 0 bases removed from V and 1 base from J, the gap between germline ends came to 8 bases. Germline loops: CDR1 SGHRS, CDR2 YFSETQ. CDR3 residues: CASSLAGFSYEQYF. CDR3 coding DNA: TGCGCCAGCAGCTTGGCCGGATTTTCCTACGAGCAGTACTTC.

The rearrangement links TRBV7-3 to TRBJ1-1, with 8 bases identical to TRBD1. There are 18 residues in the CDR3. With 1 base clipped from V and 11 bases from J, the junction kept 21 bases outside the gene matches. CDR1 and CDR2 from the germline V gene are SGHTA and FQGTGA. CDR3 sequence reads: CASSLRDRSGGLRLGAFF. CDR3 DNA: TGTGCCAGCAGCTTAAGGGACAGGAGCGGAGGATTACGTTTGGGGGCTTTCTTT.

This chain links TRBV5-1 with TRBJ2-1; possible D gene TRBD2, 5 bases. The J call is doubtful: the DNA matches TRBJ2-7 better. Germline CDR1 and CDR2: SGHRS and YFSETQ. This CDR3 has 15 amino acids. The CDR3, as DNA: TGCGCCATCTCCCCGCGGAGCGGCGTCTACAATGAGCAGTACTTC. It yields the protein CAISPRSGVYNEQYF.

J is TRBJ1-4 and V is TRBV12-3 or TRBV12-4; D is unclear. The V end lost 6 bases, the J end lost 0 bases, and 8 bases lay between the germline ends. This CDR3 has 14 residues. The CDR3 sequence: CASSTEATNEKLFF. The CDR3 region has the DNA TGTGCCAGCAGCACAGAAGCAACTAATGAAAAACTGTTTTTT.

This clonotype has more than one count but fewer than ten. An end of the junction does not agree with germline; a read error may underlie this. CDR3 sequence (DNA): TGCGCCAGCGGCTTGTTGTCTGCCACTGAAGCTTTCTTT. Translation: CASGLLSATEAFF. V and J are TRBV5-1 and TRBJ1-1; D not certain. The CDR3 runs to 13 residues. From germline, CDR1 is SGHRS and CDR2 YFSETQ.

This clonotype was detected only a few times. The rearrangement joins TRBV7-2 to TRBJ2-3; D uncertain. Trimming took off 8 bases at V and 6 bases at J, with 15 bases between the two ends. Germline values: CDR1 SGHTA, CDR2 FQGNSA. This CDR3 region has 13 residues. CDR3 protein: CASLPSGSDTQYF. Written as DNA, the CDR3 is TGTGCCAGCCTTCCTAGTGGGTCCGATACGCAGTATTTT.

This chain connects TRBV5-5 to TRBJ1-1, with D hard to call. CDR1 SGHKS and CDR2 YYEKEE come from the germline V gene (reference sequence). V was clipped by 4 bases and J by 3 bases, with 16 bases between them. The CDR3 runs to 15 residues. Here the CDR3 reads CASSPASVLYTEAFF. The CDR3 bases are TGTGCCAGCAGCCCGGCTAGTGTCCTTTACACTGAAGCTTTCTTT. The variable domain in full, completed from reference TRBV5-5 and TRBJ1-1, reads DAGVTQSPTHLIKTRGQQVTLRCSPISGHKSVSWYQQVLGQGPQFIFQYYEKEERGRGNFPDRFSARQFPNYSSELNVNALLLGDSALYLCASSPASVLYTEAFFGQGTRLTVV.